This TCR beta chain derives from a study of CD8 T cells in ankylosing spondylitis. Broader study findings: For ankylosing spondylitis blood, a TCR beta motif of eight or nine highly homologous variants appeared characteristic. Several of the motif variants were reported before in synovial fluid and blood from reactive arthritis.

As regards this clonotype: Antigen: not known.

V lost 7 bases and J lost 5; bases outside the gene matches: 10. The germline V gene has CDR1 SGHRS and CDR2 YFSETQ. The CDR3 has 14 amino acids. Each CDR3 protein is one row after TCRdb ran MiXCR on the 5' RACE reads. Of roughly 700,000 distinct CDR3 sequences in the sample, about 20% were seen once. The receptor was isolated from a male donor with ankylosing spondylitis. The chain has TRBV5-1 and TRBJ2-5; TRBD1 agrees at 8 bases. The sample was blood, either unsorted or a sorted T cell fraction (not recorded which). The CDR3 protein is CASGVQGADETQYF. CDR3 nucleotides: TGCGCCAGCGGCGTGCAGGGGGCGGATGAGACCCAGTACTTC.